The clone carrying this TCR beta chain was observed a few times. As yet, its antigen is unknown. This entry belongs to a study of beta chain features in type 1 diabetes. General study points: All four CD4+ subsets of Type 1 diabetes patients contained TCRB CDR3s that were moderately but significantly shorter. Junctions at VDJ sites from type 1 diabetes patients had fewer insertions and more deletions.

CD45RO/CCR7/CD25/CD127/CD95/CD27 separated CD4+ naive, central memory, regulatory and stem cell-like memory cells by sorting. The germline gives CDR1 SGDLS, CDR2 YYNGEE. Deletions cut 4 bases from V and 0 bases from J, with 14 bases between. The CDR3 length is 16 residues. The sequenced template was cDNA made from the entire isolated RNA. The assay was immunoSEQ multiplex PCR, and TCRdb's table has in-frame clones only and misses some. Counted here are approximately 380,000 clones, more than 13% occurring once; the ten biggest clones make up approximately 0.02%. J is TRBJ2-1 and V is TRBV9, with D perhaps matching TRBD2 (5 bases). Sample: naive CD4+ T cells from blood. The clonotype comes from a woman aged 18-35 years in good health. The CDR3 nucleotides read TGTGCCAGCAGCCCCGGACTTGGGAGCTCCTACAATGAGCAGTTCTTC. Translation: CASSPGLGSSYNEQFF.